Listed here are 8 T cell receptor beta chains from one sample, sequenced in a study of Ad26.COV2.S vaccination and SARS-CoV-2 variants. The repertoire was sequenced with immunoSEQ multiplex PCR; TCRdb's copy has only in-frame clones and lacks some. Of some 520,000 clones in the sample, approximately 88% are singletons; the top ten hold about 13%. The sample's treatment: 19 received Ad26.COV2.S at low or high dose, single or two shots; about 5 received placebo; per-sample allocation not given. Samples came from day 63 after the first vaccine or placebo injection. The sample here was peripheral blood, taken in a trial of Ad26.COV2.S vaccine versus placebo. Receptors originate from a person aged 18-65 years who received the Ad26.COV2.S COVID-19 vaccine or a placebo.

The J gene is TRBJ2-1, the V gene TRBV7-9; D tentatively reads TRBD1 or TRBD2 (5 bases each). In germline, CDR1 is SEHNR, CDR2 FQNEAQ (reference sequence). The length of the CDR3 is 11 residues. This chain's CDR3 is CASGRGGEQFF. The CDR3 coding sequence is TGTGCAAGCGGTCGGGGCGGTGAGCAGTTCTTC.

The rearrangement joins TRBV5-1 to TRBJ1-3, with D hard to call. This CDR3 has 12 amino acids. With 7 bases removed from V and 8 bases from J, the gap between germline ends came to 13 bases. Germline-derived CDR1 and CDR2 are SGHRS and YFSETQ. In nucleotides, the CDR3 is TGCGCCAGCGCAGGATCCTCCGACACCATATATTTT. Protein product: CASAGSSDTIYF.

The chain joins TRBV18 to TRBJ2-5; 14 bases line up with TRBD2. Per the germline V gene, CDR1 is KGHSH and CDR2 is LQKENI. The V segment lost 5 bases and the J segment 5 bases; nucleotides outside the gene matches: 4. This CDR3 has 15 residues. The CDR3 here is CASSSGLAGVETQYF. The CDR3 DNA sequence: TGTGCCAGCTCATCGGGACTAGCGGGAGTGGAGACCCAGTACTTC.

This clone was detected only once. V usage is TRBV29-1 and J usage is TRBJ1-2; unclear D gene. The CDR3 spans 13 residues. The germline gives CDR1 SQVTM, CDR2 ANQGSEA. The V end was cut by 8 bases, the J end by 2 bases, with 15 bases between. The DNA for the CDR3 is TGCAGCATCGAGGAAAACACGAACTATGGCTACACCTTC. This gives the protein CSIEENTNYGYTF.

The chain couples TRBV27 to TRBJ1-4, with D perhaps TRBD1 (5 bases). V shed 3 bases and J shed 5 bases, with 13 bases lying between them. The germline V gene has CDR1 MNHEY and CDR2 SMNVEV (reference sequence). This CDR3 is 15 amino acids long. The CDR3 DNA reads as TGTGCCAGCAGTTTGGGGGGTCAGGGAAATGAAAAACTGTTTTTT. The encoded protein is CASSLGGQGNEKLFF.

The rearrangement joins TRBV25-1 to TRBJ2-1; D gene uncertain. Trimming took off 5 bases at V and 3 bases at J, with 5 bases between the two ends. This CDR3 region has 12 residues. The germline V gene has CDR1 MGHDK and CDR2 SYGVNS. CDR3 residues: CASSLGYNEQFF. For the CDR3, the DNA is TGTGCCAGCAGTTTAGGCTACAATGAGCAGTTCTTC.

The rearrangement links TRBV29-1 to TRBJ2-7, with TRBD1 as a possible D gene (6 bases). The CDR3 is 13 residues long. Deletions cut 4 bases from V and 6 bases from J, with 16 bases between. In germline, CDR1 is SQVTM, CDR2 ANQGSEA. The CDR3 sequence is CSVGARGRGEQYF. CDR3 nucleotides: TGCAGCGTTGGGGCCAGGGGACGGGGCGAGCAGTACTTC.

This CDR3 is CASSQGGERYEAFF. The CDR3 DNA follows: TGCGCCAGCAGCCAGGGGGGAGAGAGGTACGAAGCTTTCTTT. The chain is built from TRBV4-1 and TRBJ1-1, with a tentative D call TRBD1 (5 bases). Trimming removed 3 bases at V and 8 bases at J, with 16 bases between. This CDR3 spans 14 amino acids. The germline V gene has CDR1 MGHRA and CDR2 YSYEKL.